Given below is one T cell receptor beta chain in context. Antigen specificity is unknown. Generated by immunoSEQ multiplex PCR, the TCRdb table keeps only in-frame clones and is missing some. The table has around 46,000 clones, more than 65% seen once. Looked up from germline, CDR1 is SQVTM and CDR2 is ANQGSEA. Trimming took 6 bases from V and 7 from J, leaving 9 bases between them. There are 10 residues in the CDR3. With 9 to 11 days of culture completed, CD4+ T cells were isolated. Negative nucleocapsid antibody tests before and after vaccination confirmed no previous SARS-CoV-2 infection. The data are from a study of vaccination effects on CD4 cells after COVID-19. For the study at large: Vaccine administered to participants consisted of two doses of either BNT162b2 or mRNA-1273. A few million PBMC were placed in each well, which was supplemented with about 9.3 IU/ml IL-2 and around 9.5 ug/ml peptides.

Findings and caveats of the study: Clones that were induced by infection or by vaccine showed marked contraction late after vaccination.

Sequencing used CD4+ T cells from PBMCs cultured without peptide, obtained before COVID-19 vaccination. This rearrangement joins TRBV29-1 to TRBJ1-1; TRBD1 is a possible D gene (6 bases). The origin of this receptor is a human donor who received a COVID-19 vaccine. CDR3 nucleotides: TGCAGCGTGCAGACAGGTGAAGCTTTCTTT. Protein sequence: CSVQTGEAFF. Together with reference TRBV29-1 and TRBJ1-1, the CDR3 gives the full variable domain: SAVISQKPSRDICQRGTSLTIQCQVDSQVTMMFWYRQQPGQSLTLIATANQGSEATYESGFVIDKFPISRPNLTFSTLTVSNMSPEDSSIYLCSVQTGEAFFGQGTRLTVV.